The 7 T cell receptor beta chains presented below share a single source sample, sequenced in a study of cytomegalovirus exposure and HLA in healthy donors. The study ran its PCR with 60 Vbeta and 13 Jbeta primers. TCRdb keeps only in-frame clones here, not all; method: immunoSEQ multiplex PCR. Here the sample spans some 150,000 clones, about 72% being singletons. The specimen was PBMCs. The source of these receptors is a young man in good health and CMV-seropositive.

This chain links TRBV5-5 with TRBJ1-5; the match to TRBD1 covers 10 bases. Germline CDR1 is SGHKS and CDR2 is YYEKEE (reference sequence). The CDR3 runs to 14 residues. V lost 4 bases to trimming and J lost 5 bases; unmatched junction nucleotides: 3. The CDR3 DNA is TGTGCCAGCAGCAGGGACAGGGGAGATCAGCCCCAGCATTTT. It codes for CASSRDRGDQPQHF.

This clone has only one observation. The chain uses TRBV5-1 and TRBJ2-7; D possibly corresponds to TRBD1 (6 bases). Deletions cut 8 bases from V and 1 base from J, with 13 bases between. Germline V gene data show CDR1 as SGHRS and CDR2 as YFSETQ. This CDR3 region has 13 residues. For the CDR3, the DNA is TGCGCCAGTAAGGAACAGGGATCCTACGAGCAGTACTTC. This encodes CASKEQGSYEQYF. Variable domain in full (rest from reference TRBV5-1 and TRBJ2-7): KAGVTQTPRYLIKTRGQQVTLSCSPISGHRSVSWYQQTPGQGLQFLFEYFSETQRNKGNFPGRFSGRQFSNSRSEMNVSTLELGDSALYLCASKEQGSYEQYFGPGTRLTVT.

The CDR3 DNA is TGTGCCTGGAGCGCAGGCTCACAGGAACTTAGTCAGCCCCAGCATTTT. As protein: CAWSAGSQELSQPQHF. J is TRBJ1-5 and V is TRBV30, with D perhaps TRBD1 (5 bases). The CDR3 totals 16 residues. Trimming left V 3 bases short and J 6 bases short, with 21 bases between. Germline-derived CDR1 and CDR2 are GTSNPN and SVGIG (reference sequence).

CDR3 nucleotide sequence: TGCGCCAGCAGCCCCCCTAGCGGGGGCACCGGGGAGCTGTTTTTT. This encodes CASSPPSGGTGELFF. This chain joins TRBV5-1 and TRBJ2-2; TRBD2 aligns across 10 bases. This CDR3 comprises 15 residues. Looked up from germline, CDR1 is SGHRS and CDR2 is YFSETQ. Trimming took 4 bases from V and 4 from J; bases not matched to a gene: 4.

In its sample, this clone was seen a few times. The chain joins TRBV19 to TRBJ1-5; a possible D gene is TRBD1 (5 bases). Trimming removed 6 bases from V and 2 bases from J, with 11 bases in between. Germline CDR1 reads LNHDA; CDR2 reads SQIVND (reference sequence). The CDR3 is made up of 14 amino acids. In DNA form, the CDR3 reads TGTGCCAGTAGCCGAGCGGGACGCAATCAGCCCCAGCATTTT. Its translation is CASSRAGRNQPQHF.

V usage is TRBV30 and J usage is TRBJ2-3; 9 nucleotides line up with TRBD2. Germline lookup yields CDR1 GTSNPN and CDR2 SVGIG (reference sequence). The CDR3 is 15 amino acids. V shed 5 bases and J 1 base; nucleotides not matched to a gene: 7. The CDR3 reads CAWSRGGAGTDTQYF. The CDR3, as DNA: TGTGCCTGGTCGCGCGGGGGGGCGGGCACAGATACGCAGTATTTT. The whole variable domain, remainder taken from reference TRBV30 and TRBJ2-3, is SQTIHQWPATLVQPVGSPLSLECTVEGTSNPNLYWYRQAAGRGLQLLFYSVGIGQISSEVPQNLSASRPQDRQFILSSKKLLLSDSGFYLCAWSRGGAGTDTQYFGPGTRLTVL.

The chain carries TRBV6-5 and TRBJ1-1; D not certain. Trimming pared 5 bases from V and 6 bases from J, leaving 13 bases between. This CDR3 has 13 residues. From germline, CDR1 is MNHEY and CDR2 SVGAGI. CDR3 protein: CASSLSVFSEAFF. The CDR3 coding sequence is TGTGCCAGCAGTCTAAGTGTGTTTTCTGAAGCTTTCTTT.